This T cell receptor (beta chain) was found in a study of T-cell reconstitution after alpha-beta-depleted transplantation in children. Notes on the study in general: Approximately two months post-transplant, alpha-beta T cells reportedly originated from several hundred expanded graft clones. At day 60, the high TCRbeta diversity found in some patients originated from recipient T cells and thymic progenitors that had survived. Newly produced T cells mostly provided counts and TCRbeta diversity after one year, as hyperexpanded clones declined.

Looked up from germline, CDR1 is GTSNPN and CDR2 is SVGIG (reference sequence). The V end was cut by 0 bases, the J end by 0 bases, with 9 bases between. The CDR3 has 15 residues. As for this clonotype: As yet, its antigen is unknown.

Construction of the TCRbeta library involved unique molecular identifiers. TCRdb independently ran MiXCR on the PCR reads; one entry per CDR3 protein. Of around 450,000 distinct CDR3 sequences listed, over 9.5% are singletons. The source of this sequence is a child under 10 years old with inherited bone marrow failure, due to receive a stem cell transplant. The chain has TRBV30 and TRBJ1-3, with no clear D. The sample in question was PBMCs, obtained before TCRalphabeta/CD19-depleted stem cell transplant. As DNA, the CDR3 is TGTGCCTGGAGTGTGCCCCGGATCTCTGGAAACACCATATATTTT. Its protein is CAWSVPRISGNTIYF.